This T cell receptor beta chain derives from a study of T cell responses to AZD1222 COVID-19 vaccine. Assay: immunoSEQ multiplex PCR; the TCRdb copy retains only in-frame clones and omits some. The data hold 100,000 to 120,000 clones, with approximately 94% observed a single time. Trimming took 8 bases from V and 5 from J; bases not matched to a gene: 11. Germline V gene lookup returns CDR1 MNHEY and CDR2 SVGAGI. The length of the CDR3 is 14 residues. The sequenced sample was peripheral blood, obtained 28 days after the second AZD1222 dose. V usage is TRBV6-5 and J usage is TRBJ2-5, with 7 bases that match TRBD2. The sequence was collected from an adult who received the AZD1222 COVID-19 vaccine. The CDR3 DNA is TGTGCCAGCCGCCCATCGGGGAGGGTGGAGACCCAGTACTTC. It translates to CASRPSGRVETQYF.